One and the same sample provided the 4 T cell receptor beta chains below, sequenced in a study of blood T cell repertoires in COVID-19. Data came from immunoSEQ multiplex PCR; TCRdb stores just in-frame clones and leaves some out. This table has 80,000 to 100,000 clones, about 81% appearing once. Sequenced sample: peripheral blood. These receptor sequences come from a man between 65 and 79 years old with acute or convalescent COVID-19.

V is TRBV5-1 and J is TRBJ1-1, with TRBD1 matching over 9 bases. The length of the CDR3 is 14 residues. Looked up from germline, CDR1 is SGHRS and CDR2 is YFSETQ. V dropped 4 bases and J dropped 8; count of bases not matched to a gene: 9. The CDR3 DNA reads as TGCGCCAGCAGCGATACAGGGGGCGGAGGGGAAGCTTTCTTT. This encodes CASSDTGGGGEAFF.

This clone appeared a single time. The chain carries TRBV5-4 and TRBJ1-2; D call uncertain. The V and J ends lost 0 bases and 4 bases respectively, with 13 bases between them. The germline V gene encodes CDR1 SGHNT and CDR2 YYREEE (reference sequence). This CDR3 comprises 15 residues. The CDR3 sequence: CASSLATGLAYGYTF. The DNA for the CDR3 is TGTGCCAGCAGCTTGGCCACGGGTCTTGCCTATGGCTACACCTTC. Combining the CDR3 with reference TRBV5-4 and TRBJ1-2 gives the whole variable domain ETGVTQSPTHLIKTRGQQVTLRCSSQSGHNTVSWYQQALGQGPQFIFQYYREEENGRGNFPPRFSGLQFPNYSSELNVNALELDDSALYLCASSLATGLAYGYTFGSGTRLTVV.

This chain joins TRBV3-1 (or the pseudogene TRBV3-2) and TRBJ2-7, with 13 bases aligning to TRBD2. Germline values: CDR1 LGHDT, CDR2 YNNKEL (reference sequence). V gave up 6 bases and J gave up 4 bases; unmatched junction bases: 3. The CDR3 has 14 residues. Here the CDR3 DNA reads TGTGCCAGCAGGCAACTAGCGGGAGGGTACGAGCAGTACTTC. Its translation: CASRQLAGGYEQYF.

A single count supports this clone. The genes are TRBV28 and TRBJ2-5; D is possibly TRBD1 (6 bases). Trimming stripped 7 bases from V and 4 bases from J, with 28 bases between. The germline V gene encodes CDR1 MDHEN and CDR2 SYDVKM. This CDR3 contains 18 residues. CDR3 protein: CASKTKHNPGDLGETQYF. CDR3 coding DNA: TGTGCCAGCAAAACAAAACATAATCCAGGGGATTTAGGAGAGACCCAGTACTTC. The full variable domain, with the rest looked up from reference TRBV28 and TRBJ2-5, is DVKVTQSSRYLVKRTGEKVFLECVQDMDHENMFWYRQDPGLGLRLIYFSYDVKMKEKGDIPEGYSVSREKKERFSLILESASTNQTSMYLCASKTKHNPGDLGETQYFGPGTRLLVL.